This TCR beta chain was captured by sequencing in a study of beta chain features in type 1 diabetes (dated by TCRdb to the late 2010s). About the full investigation: Mean age, gender distribution, total cell number and subset yield did not differ between patients and healthy donors. A total of 85 million to 110 million sorted cells were examined across all samples, and RNA yield correlated strongly with the number of cells per subset. The study compared TCRB repertoires of sorted circulating CD4+ T cell subsets between recently diagnosed type 1 diabetes patients and matched healthy donors. Regulatory and stem cell-like memory subsets were obtained from only 8 patients and roughly eight healthy donors, while naive and central memory subsets were obtained from all 30 or so donors.

This clone was seen only a few times. Its target antigen remains unknown. Base qualities are not recorded, but no much larger clone differs from it by a single base. Each donor gave one peripheral blood draw, averaging roughly 100 mL, which was collected into heparinised tubes. Naive, central memory, regulatory and stem cell-like memory CD4+ T cells were sorted on a BD FACSAria II using a panel including CD45RO, CCR7, CD25, CD127, CD95 and CD27. All sorted populations exceeded 98% purity. PBMCs were isolated right away by Lymphoprep density gradient centrifugation and were stained directly, without culture. To minimize batch effects, samples were stained and sorted in pairs, one healthy donor with one patient per experiment. The High Capacity cDNA Reverse Transcription Kit was used to reverse transcribe all of the isolated RNA, meaning that expressed TCRB transcripts were what got sequenced. Naive, central memory and regulatory T cell samples underwent deep immunoSEQ sequencing, averaging about 3.57 million total reads per sample. Sorted cells were lysed in RLT buffer and RNA was extracted with DNase-treated RNeasy Micro or Mini kits, depending on cell number. To prevent cross-contamination, every cell subset was processed on its own, while patient and healthy donor samples were processed together. The immunoSEQ multiplex PCR was used to amplify TCRB sequences from cDNA, generating 87-bp fragments that spanned the CDR3 region. Sequencing of the amplicons was done on the Illumina HiSeq platform. For the original study's pipeline: PCR bias was computationally corrected using synthetic template baselines, reads within Hamming distance 2 were collapsed, and singletons that could not be merged were discarded. Reads were aligned against IMGT to assign V, D and J genes, CDR3 length and insertions or deletions at six rearrangement sites. Within each subset, clonotype counts were normalized to the number of sorted cells before true diversity and Gini coefficients were calculated with the tcR R package. The overlap coefficient, calculated on TCRB nucleotide sequences, was used to quantify repertoire sharing. TCRdb's version of the immuneACCESS table is confined to in-frame rearrangements and falls short of the full clone set. An unresolved V gene accounts for under half of the shortfall where checked; the remainder is of unknown origin. V, J and clone size are those of that table, while D and trimming were read from the DNA. This sample comprises about 120,000 clones, roughly a sixth of them detected only once. Of the sample, 2.6% is held by the ten largest clones.

The study at large found these results: PCR might favor shorter templates, but patient and control samples were amplified and corrected together, so any skew would affect both groups equally. A moderate but significant shortening of TCRB CDR3 length was observed in type 1 diabetes patients in all four CD4+ subsets. Only small numbers of individuals were included in the HLA sub-analyses, which left unresolved whether HLA type had any influence on TCRB rearrangement. At VDJ recombination sites, patients with type 1 diabetes made fewer insertions and deleted more nucleotides, a pattern implying thymic rearrangement abnormalities. Naive, central memory and regulatory TCRB repertoires appeared to be more alike among patients than among healthy donors. Because cDNA rather than genomic DNA was sequenced, highly expressing activated cells could have been over-represented, although no difference in activation and CD3 levels was found between groups.

V is pared back by 4 bases and J by 0 bases, with 10 bases lying between the germline termini. The CDR3 runs 14 amino acids, cysteine and phenylalanine included. The entry retains the CDR3 DNA only, 42 bases that are in frame from base 1. The germline V gene (reference sequence) provides CDR1 MNHEY and CDR2 SMNVEV. This chain joins TRBV27 to TRBJ2-7; too little of a D gene remains to name it. The receptor comes from a man younger than 30 with type 1 diabetes. The sequenced material came from central memory CD4+ T cells from blood. Here the CDR3 is given as CASSSPLRSYEQYF. The DNA sequence reads TGTGCCAGCAGTTCCCCGTTACGCTCCTACGAGCAGTACTTC.